This T cell receptor (beta chain) was profiled in a study of blood T cell repertoires in COVID-19. On the study more broadly: COVID-19 samples, acute and convalescent, were from the United States, Italy and Spain.

Ages ranged from roughly 18 to 100 years, with residence in about two dozen US areas. Here immunoSEQ multiplex PCR was the method, and the copy in TCRdb shows in-frame clones only, minus some. The sample shows 110,000 to 150,000 clones, around 80% of them seen only once. V lost 5 bases and J 0 bases, leaving 15 bases between the germline ends. Germline lookup yields CDR1 SGHRS and CDR2 YFSETQ. CDR3 length equals 15 residues. This chain uses TRBV5-1 with TRBJ2-7; maybe TRBD2 (6 bases). The origin of this receptor is a woman between 50 and 59 years old who had recovered from COVID-19. The specimen sequenced was PBMCs or T cells enriched from blood (not recorded which). CDR3 loop: CASRLEIADSYEQYF. As DNA, the CDR3 is TGCGCCAGCAGGCTTGAGATAGCGGACTCCTACGAGCAGTACTTC.